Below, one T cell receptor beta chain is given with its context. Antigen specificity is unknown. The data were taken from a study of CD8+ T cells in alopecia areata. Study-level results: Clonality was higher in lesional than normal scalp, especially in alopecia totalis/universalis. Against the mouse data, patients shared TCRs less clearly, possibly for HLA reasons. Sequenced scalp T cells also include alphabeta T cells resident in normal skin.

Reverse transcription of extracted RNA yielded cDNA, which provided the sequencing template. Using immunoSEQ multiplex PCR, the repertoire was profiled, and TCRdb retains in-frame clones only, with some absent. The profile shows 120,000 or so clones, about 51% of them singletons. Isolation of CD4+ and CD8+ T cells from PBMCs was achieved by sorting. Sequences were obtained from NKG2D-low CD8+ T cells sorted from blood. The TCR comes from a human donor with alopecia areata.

DNA for the CDR3: TGCAGCGTGCAAACAGATTCCTACGAGCAGTACTTC. Its protein product is CSVQTDSYEQYF. The rearrangement links TRBV29-1 to TRBJ2-7; D is unclear. The CDR3 is made up of 12 amino acids. Trimming cost V 6 bases and J 1 base, with 10 bases left between them. Germline V gives CDR1 SQVTM, CDR2 ANQGSEA.